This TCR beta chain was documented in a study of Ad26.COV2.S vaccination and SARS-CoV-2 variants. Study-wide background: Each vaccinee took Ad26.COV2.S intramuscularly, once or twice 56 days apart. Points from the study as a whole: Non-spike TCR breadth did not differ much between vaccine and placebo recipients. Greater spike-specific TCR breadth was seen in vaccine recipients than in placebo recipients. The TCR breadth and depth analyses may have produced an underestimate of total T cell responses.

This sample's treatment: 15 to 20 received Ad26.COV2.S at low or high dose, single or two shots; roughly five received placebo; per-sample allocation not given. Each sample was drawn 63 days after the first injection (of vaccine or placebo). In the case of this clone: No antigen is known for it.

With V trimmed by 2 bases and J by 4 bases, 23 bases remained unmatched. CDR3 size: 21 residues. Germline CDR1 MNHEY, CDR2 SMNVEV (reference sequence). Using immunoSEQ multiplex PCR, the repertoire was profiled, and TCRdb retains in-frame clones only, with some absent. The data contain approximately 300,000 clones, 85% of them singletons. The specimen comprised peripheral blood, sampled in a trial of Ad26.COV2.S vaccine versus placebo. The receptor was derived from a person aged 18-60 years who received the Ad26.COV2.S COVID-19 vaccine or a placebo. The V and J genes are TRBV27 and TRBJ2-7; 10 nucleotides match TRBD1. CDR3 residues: CASSLRRPGQGTLHTFYEQYF. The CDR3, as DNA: TGTGCCAGCAGTTTAAGGAGGCCGGGACAGGGGACTTTACATACTTTTTACGAGCAGTACTTC.